Each of the 20 T cell receptor beta chains below was sequenced from the same sample in a study of shared clonotypes between healthy human individuals. TCRdb keeps only in-frame clones here, not all; method: immunoSEQ multiplex PCR. The data show around 2.5 million clones, over 85% seen once. The specimen was naive CD4+ T cells from PBMCs. Subset here: CD45RA+ positively selected. These receptor sequences come from a man in his late teens or twenties in good health. Some clones in this sample may be carry-over from other donors' samples.

V usage is TRBV28 and J usage is TRBJ2-2; TRBD1 matches at 10 bases. CDR1 MDHEN and CDR2 SYDVKM come from the germline V gene. The CDR3 contains 14 residues. V was pared by 3 bases and J by 6 bases, with 1 base of the junction left unmatched. The CDR3 nucleotides read TGTGCCAGCAGTTTTGGACAGGGGGCCGGGGAGCTGTTTTTT. Translated, it gives CASSFGQGAGELFF. Combining the CDR3 with reference TRBV28 and TRBJ2-2 gives the whole variable domain DVKVTQSSRYLVKRTGEKVFLECVQDMDHENMFWYRQDPGLGLRLIYFSYDVKMKEKGDIPEGYSVSREKKERFSLILESASTNQTSMYLCASSFGQGAGELFFGEGSRLTVL.

This chain connects TRBV15 to TRBJ1-5; TRBD1 matches 9 bases. Germline CDR1 is LNHNV and CDR2 is YYDKDF (reference sequence). The CDR3 contains 16 residues. With V trimmed by 5 bases and J by 8 bases, 13 bases remained unmatched. The CDR3 region has the DNA TGTGCCACCAGCTCAAGGACAGGGGTGAGAATCGAGCCCCAGCATTTT. This gives the protein CATSSRTGVRIEPQHF. The full variable domain, completed using reference TRBV15 and TRBJ1-5, is DAMVIQNPRYQVTQFGKPVTLSCSQTLNHNVMYWYQQKSSQAPKLLFHYYDKDFNNEADTPDNFQSRRPNTSFCFLDIRSPGLGDTAMYLCATSSRTGVRIEPQHFGDGTRLSIL.

The J gene is TRBJ2-7, the V gene TRBV28; D perhaps matches TRBD2 (6 bases). The CDR3 runs to 12 residues. The germline CDR1 and CDR2 sequences are MDHEN and SYDVKM. V was shortened by 10 bases and J by 0 bases, with 10 bases between the two germline ends. CDR3 DNA sequence: TGTGCCACCGAGGAGGGCTCCTACGAGCAGTACTTC. Its protein product is CATEEGSYEQYF.

J is TRBJ1-2 and V is TRBV4-1; TRBD1 matches 8 bases. This CDR3 has 17 amino acids. In germline, CDR1 is MGHRA, CDR2 YSYEKL. V lost 0 bases to trimming and J lost 2 bases; unmatched junction nucleotides: 8. In nucleotides, the CDR3 is TGCGCCAGCAGCCAAGAAGGCGCACAGGGGGAGAACTATGGCTACACCTTC. Translated, it gives CASSQEGAQGENYGYTF.

The chain carries TRBV4-2 and TRBJ1-2; D unclear. This CDR3 region has 16 residues. The V end was cut by 5 bases, the J end by 7 bases, with 23 bases between. CDR1 and CDR2 (germline): LGHNA, YNFKEQ. In DNA, the CDR3 is TGTGCCAGCAGCTTGGATAGGGTTACCGGTGGGAGTGGCTACACCTTC. Amino acids: CASSLDRVTGGSGYTF.

The chain couples TRBV28 to TRBJ1-5; possible D gene TRBD1, 5 bases. CDR1 and CDR2 from the germline V gene are MDHEN and SYDVKM. The germline V and J ends were trimmed by 10 bases and 2 bases, with 12 bases remaining between them. This CDR3 contains 13 residues. This CDR3 is CAIPGIGNQPQHF. CDR3 nucleotides: TGTGCCATCCCAGGGATTGGCAATCAGCCCCAGCATTTT.

The rearrangement uses TRBV7-3 and TRBJ1-3; D is uncertain. The germline V gene encodes CDR1 SGHTA and CDR2 FQGTGA. Deletions cut 5 bases from V and 2 bases from J, with 19 bases between. The CDR3 is 17 amino acids. CDR3 sequence: CASSPGHGAGTGNTIYF. The DNA for the CDR3 is TGTGCCAGCAGCCCCGGCCACGGCGCGGGGACTGGAAACACCATATATTTT.

The chain has TRBV28 and TRBJ1-5, with D hard to call. V lost 6 bases, J lost 4 bases, and 7 bases lay in between. CDR1 is MDHEN and CDR2 is SYDVKM in the germline V gene. The CDR3 runs 12 residues. CDR3 bases: TGTGCCAGCAGCCGAACAAATCAGCCCCAGCATTTT. Translation: CASSRTNQPQHF.

This chain links TRBV28 with TRBJ2-2; 10 nucleotides line up with TRBD1. Trimming at V came to 6 bases and at J to 6 bases, leaving 7 bases not matched to a gene. Germline CDR1 is MDHEN and CDR2 is SYDVKM. The CDR3 contains 15 residues. The CDR3: CASRTGDRGSGELFF. For the CDR3, the DNA is TGTGCCAGCAGAACTGGGGACAGGGGATCCGGGGAGCTGTTTTTT.

This chain connects TRBV19 to TRBJ2-7, with TRBD2 identical over 10 bases. V lost 7 bases to trimming and J lost 3 bases; unmatched junction nucleotides: 6. CDR1 is LNHDA and CDR2 is SQIVND in the germline V gene (reference sequence). The CDR3 has 14 amino acids. The CDR3 coding sequence is TGTGCCAGTAAGCCTAGCGGGAGTAGCTACGAGCAGTACTTC. This encodes CASKPSGSSYEQYF.

The J gene is TRBJ2-3, the V gene TRBV29-1, with no clear D. Deletions cut 3 bases from V and 2 bases from J, with 0 bases between. There are 10 residues in the CDR3. In germline, CDR1 is SQVTM, CDR2 ANQGSEA. CDR3 region: CSVDTDTQYF. The CDR3 DNA is TGCAGCGTTGACACAGATACGCAGTATTTT.

This clone appeared a single time. The genes are TRBV5-4 and TRBJ2-2; 7 nucleotides align to TRBD2. V shed 5 bases and J 1 base; nucleotides not matched to a gene: 8. The CDR3 has 16 residues. Germline lookup yields CDR1 SGHNT and CDR2 YYREEE (reference sequence). This CDR3 is CASRLGGTGNTGELFF. CDR3 nucleotide sequence: TGTGCCAGCAGACTGGGGGGGACGGGGAACACCGGGGAGCTGTTTTTT.

The rearrangement links TRBV9 to TRBJ2-1; 7 bases align to TRBD1. The CDR3 is 16 amino acids. Germline-derived CDR1 and CDR2 are SGDLS and YYNGEE. The V segment lost 4 bases and the J segment 3 bases; nucleotides outside the gene matches: 10. DNA for the CDR3: TGTGCCAGCAGCCGAGAACCGGGACAGAACTACAATGAGCAGTTCTTC. It translates to CASSREPGQNYNEQFF.

J is TRBJ2-7 and V is TRBV5-5, with TRBD2 identical over 9 bases. The V and J ends lost 4 bases and 3 bases, in that order; junction bases with no gene match: 11. Germline V gene sequence: CDR1 SGHKS, CDR2 YYEKEE (reference sequence). The CDR3 loop spans 16 amino acids. CDR3 nucleotide sequence: TGTGCCAGCAGCCCCACGTTTGTAGCGGGAGTCTACGAGCAGTACTTC. This sequence encodes CASSPTFVAGVYEQYF.

The V and J genes are TRBV29-1 and TRBJ2-1; TRBD2 matches 7 bases. Germline CDR1 is SQVTM and CDR2 is ANQGSEA. The CDR3 has 15 amino acids. V shed 5 bases, J shed 4 bases, and the junction held 11 bases outside the gene matches. Written as DNA, the CDR3 is TGCAGCGTTTATGGAGCAGCGGGGTCATACAATGAGCAGTTCTTC. Its translation: CSVYGAAGSYNEQFF.

This chain joins TRBV5-4 and TRBJ2-3; D ambiguous. The CDR3 is made up of 11 amino acids. Trimming removed 6 bases from V and 5 bases from J, with 7 bases in between. The germline gives CDR1 SGHNT, CDR2 YYREEE (reference sequence). As DNA, the CDR3 is TGTGCCAGCACTGAGAGAGATACGCAGTATTTT. It encodes CASTERDTQYF.

The V call is TRBV6-1, the J call TRBJ2-2; D gene unclear. The CDR3 is 15 residues long. CDR1 is MNHNS and CDR2 is SASEGT in the germline V gene. The germline V and J ends were trimmed by 1 base and 5 bases, with 11 bases remaining between them. The CDR3 loop is CASSEDRTRTGELFF. CDR3 sequence (DNA): TGTGCCAGCAGTGAAGATCGGACGCGGACCGGGGAGCTGTTTTTT.

The V call is TRBV4-3, the J call TRBJ2-3, with D perhaps TRBD1 (6 bases). The V end lost 0 bases, the J end lost 4 bases, and 11 bases lay between the germline ends. The CDR3 consists of 15 residues. The germline V gene encodes CDR1 LGHNA and CDR2 YSLEER. CDR3 in amino acids: CASSQEGGAADTQYF. The CDR3 DNA follows: TGCGCCAGCAGCCAAGAAGGGGGAGCGGCAGATACGCAGTATTTT.

The chain combines TRBV6-6 with TRBJ1-2, with 7 bases that match TRBD1. CDR1 MNHNY and CDR2 SVGAGI come from the germline V gene (reference sequence). CDR3 size: 14 residues. V trimming: 5 bases; J trimming: 5 bases; junction bases outside the gene matches: 8. This CDR3 is CASSRPGTEYGYTF. CDR3 DNA sequence: TGTGCCAGCAGTCGACCCGGGACAGAATATGGCTACACCTTC.

This clone was seen once. V and J are TRBV9 and TRBJ2-6; possibly TRBD2 for D (5 bases). CDR1 and CDR2 from the germline V gene are SGDLS and YYNGEE. The V end was cut by 1 base, the J end by 0 bases, with 11 bases between. The CDR3 is 17 amino acids. The CDR3 loop reads CASSVLGVNSGANVLTF. The CDR3 DNA is TGTGCCAGCAGCGTATTGGGAGTTAACTCTGGGGCCAACGTCCTGACTTTC.